This TCR beta chain was retrieved from a study of T cell repertoires in cytomegalovirus infection. This CDR3 contains 17 residues. Germline lookup yields CDR1 MNHEY and CDR2 SVGEGT. The V end lost 0 bases, the J end lost 7 bases, and 22 bases lay between the germline ends. There are a few counts of this clonotype. No antigen is known for it. Each CDR3 protein gets one entry after TCRdb re-called the reads with MiXCR. The repertoire holds about 770,000 distinct CDR3 sequences, about 29% seen once, with around 13% in the top ten. The sequencing used cultured CD8+ T cells from PBMCs, collected from culture after CMV antigen stimulation. This sequence joins TRBV6-2 or TRBV6-3 and TRBJ2-7; unclear D gene. The receptor was isolated from a human donor in good health (CMV status not recorded). Some clones in this sample may be carry-over from other donors' samples. Here the CDR3 DNA reads TGTGCCAGCAGTTACTCAAAGTACGGCAGCTACCTTCGGGAGCAGTACGTC. Amino acid sequence: CASSYSKYGSYLREQYV.